This entry describes one T cell receptor beta chain. No antigen is known for it. Nothing much larger sits one base from this clone, and base qualities are not available. The sample comes from a study of blood T cell repertoires in COVID-19 (dated by TCRdb to the early 2020s). Broadly, across the study: Samples from collaborators originated in the United States, Italy and Spain and spanned both the acute and convalescent phases of COVID-19. The repertoires were released in a freely available public database meant as a resource for research on the immune response to SARS-CoV-2. The material from the prospective study consisted of cDNA or gDNA derived from T cells, B-cell-depleted T cells, or PBMCs. The samples were drawn from two sources: the first 160 participants of the ongoing ImmuneRACE study, and fewer than 1,500 subjects contributed by 6 global collaborators. Subjects who had been exposed to COVID-19, were actively infected with it, or had recovered from it provided the deeply sampled blood TCRbeta repertoires that made up the dataset. The sample metadata nearly always contained a de-identified subject ID, COVID-19 status, age in years and sex. Where available, HLA class I and class II types were obtained from metadata supplied by the sample provider rather than from assay-based typing. Study-wide conclusions, independent of this receptor: The amount of clinical and demographic metadata varied by source and participant and was provided uncurated.

TCRbeta CDR3 regions were amplified from genomic DNA using the immunoSEQ Assay, a bias-controlled multiplex PCR. For the original study's pipeline: Within the assay, amplification of reference gene primers was used to estimate how many nucleated cells each sample contained. To quantify the absolute abundance of each unique TCRbeta CDR3 rearrangement, sequence reads were collapsed and filtered. For each sample, productive Simpson clonality was calculated by taking the square root of Simpson's diversity index across productive rearrangements. As stored in TCRdb, this immuneACCESS dataset retains in-frame rearrangements with V and J assigned. A fraction of the clones does not appear; measured against another copy, unresolved V genes explain less than half of the discrepancy, and the remainder lacks a known reason. The D gene and trimming were derived from the DNA, and the V and J assignments and clone size from that table. The sample includes 250,000 or so clones, with over 65% observed a single time. The top ten clones comprise about 3.5% of the sample.

Each collaborating institution followed its own protocols to collect whole blood in K2EDTA tubes. Collaborator samples were shipped for TCRbeta analysis as frozen whole blood, isolated PBMCs, or DNA extracted from either sample type. This TCR was sampled from a woman of 80 years or more with acute or convalescent COVID-19. Sequences were obtained from peripheral blood.

The CDR3 region reads CSARDQVEQFF. The DNA is as follows: TGCAGTGCTAGAGATCAGGTTGAGCAGTTCTTC. Here the chain combines TRBV20-1 and TRBJ2-1, with the D gene uncertain. Counted from cysteine to phenylalanine, this CDR3 has 11 amino acids. The read is trimmed to its CDR3 DNA, 33 bases read in frame from base 1. The V end loses 0 bases and the J end loses 9 bases, and a stretch of 6 bases separates them. The germline V gene (reference sequence) gives CDR1 as DFQATT and CDR2 as SNEGSKA.